These 17 T cell receptor beta chains originate from one sample sequenced in a study of T cells after yellow fever vaccination. In TCRdb, the 5' RACE reads were re-called with MiXCR into one record per CDR3 protein. The profile shows under 500,000 distinct CDR3 sequences, 15% to 20% of them singletons. Here the sequenced sample was PBMCs, taken before the yellow fever booster vaccination. The receptor set was obtained from a man younger than 35 who received the YFV17D yellow fever vaccine.

V usage is TRBV28 and J usage is TRBJ2-1; 8 nucleotides align to TRBD2. The V gene's germline CDR1 is MDHEN and CDR2 SYDVKM. CDR3 length: 13 amino acids. V shed 11 bases and J 6 bases; nucleotides not matched to a gene: 9. This CDR3 is CAASTGGANEQFF. CDR3 DNA sequence: TGTGCCGCTTCCACCGGGGGGGCCAATGAGCAGTTCTTC.

This clonotype was picked up many times. The V gene is TRBV6-5, the J gene TRBJ2-3; D may correspond to TRBD1 or TRBD2 (5 bases each). The CDR3 length is 15 residues. V was cut by 4 bases and J by 2 bases, with 13 bases left in between. Looked up from germline, CDR1 is MNHEY and CDR2 is SVGAGI. CDR3 DNA sequence: TGTGCCAGCAGTTTTCGGGACCCCCACACAGATACGCAGTATTTT. Its translation: CASSFRDPHTDTQYF.

The chain couples TRBV5-1 to TRBJ2-2, with D perhaps TRBD1 (5 bases). CDR3 length: 15 residues. CDR1 and CDR2 (germline): SGHRS, YFSETQ. Deletions cut 9 bases from V and 1 base from J, with 16 bases between. In nucleotides, the CDR3 is TGCGCCACCAAGACAGCGCCGGAGAACACCGGGGAGCTGTTTTTT. It is translated as CATKTAPENTGELFF.

The rearrangement joins TRBV6-5 to TRBJ1-4, with D possibly matching TRBD1 (5 bases). The CDR3 is 17 amino acids. The germline V gene has CDR1 MNHEY and CDR2 SVGAGI. Trimming stripped 0 bases from V and 2 bases from J, with 13 bases between. In DNA, the CDR3 is TGTGCCAGCAGTTACTCGGGGCCTACGGGTACTAATGAAAAACTGTTTTTT. It yields the protein CASSYSGPTGTNEKLFF.

This rearrangement joins TRBV5-1 to TRBJ2-5; TRBD2 might be the D (6 bases). Trimming took off 4 bases at V and 7 bases at J, with 17 bases between the two ends. There are 14 residues in the CDR3. Germline V CDR1 and CDR2: SGHRS, YFSETQ. CDR3 DNA sequence: TGCGCCAGCAGCCCTGGACCGGGGGATTCGACCCAGTACTTC. Its protein is CASSPGPGDSTQYF.

This clonotype was seen only once. The gene calls are TRBV9 and TRBJ1-2, with TRBD1 as a possible D gene (6 bases). The CDR3 is 15 amino acids. CDR1 and CDR2 from the germline V gene are SGDLS and YYNGEE. V gave up 0 bases and J gave up 6 bases, with 15 bases separating them. The CDR3 nucleotides are TGTGCCAGCAGCGTAGCGGGGTGGGGGGGCAATGGCTACACCTTC. Its protein product is CASSVAGWGGNGYTF.

A few counts support this clonotype. The chain has TRBV11-3 and TRBJ2-2, with 7 bases aligning to TRBD1. V shed 5 bases and J 6 bases; nucleotides not matched to a gene: 12. In germline, CDR1 is SGHNT, CDR2 YENEEA. This CDR3 is built from 16 residues. CDR3 DNA sequence: TGTGCCAGCAGCCCACGACAGGGTAGGCGGGCCGGGGAGCTGTTTTTT. Amino acids: CASSPRQGRRAGELFF.

The rearrangement links TRBV20-1 to TRBJ2-1; 8 bases map to TRBD2. V dropped 7 bases and J dropped 4; count of bases not matched to a gene: 9. This CDR3 comprises 14 residues. Germline V gives CDR1 DFQATT, CDR2 SNEGSKA (reference sequence). The CDR3 DNA sequence: TGCAGTGTTCCCGGGACTAGTGATTACAATGAGCAGTTCTTC. Translated, it gives CSVPGTSDYNEQFF.

The chain is built from TRBV3-1 and TRBJ2-1; TRBD1 aligns across 8 bases. The CDR3 covers 14 residues. V lost 1 base and J lost 8; bases outside the gene matches: 4. Germline V gene data show CDR1 as LGHDT and CDR2 as YNNKEL (reference sequence). The CDR3 region is CASSQGAGGYEQFF. CDR3 sequence (DNA): TGTGCCAGCAGCCAAGGGGCAGGGGGCTATGAGCAGTTCTTC.

This clonotype was counted between two and nine times. The chain is built from TRBV30 and TRBJ1-1; the D is unclear. CDR1 is GTSNPN, CDR2 SVGIG, per germline (reference sequence). Trimming left V 3 bases short and J 0 bases short, with 8 bases between. The CDR3 is 13 amino acids. As DNA, the CDR3 is TGTGCCTGGAGCGCCAGGTTGAACACTGAAGCTTTCTTT. It translates to CAWSARLNTEAFF.

This chain connects TRBV25-1 to TRBJ2-1, with D perhaps matching TRBD1 (6 bases). Looked up from germline, CDR1 is MGHDK and CDR2 is SYGVNS. V lost 8 bases, J lost 1 base, and 12 bases lay in between. This CDR3 comprises 14 residues. The CDR3 DNA reads as TGTGCCAGCTCCCGGGACAAATCCTACAATGAGCAGTTCTTC. As protein: CASSRDKSYNEQFF.

A few counts support this clonotype. The chain carries TRBV5-1 and TRBJ1-3, with a possible D match to TRBD1 (5 bases). Looked up from germline, CDR1 is SGHRS and CDR2 is YFSETQ. Trimming took 5 bases from V and 2 from J, leaving 8 bases between them. The CDR3 loop spans 13 amino acids. This CDR3 reads CASSRGAGNTIYF. Written as DNA, the CDR3 is TGCGCCAGCAGTCGGGGGGCTGGAAACACCATATATTTT.

In DNA, the CDR3 is TGTGCCAGCAGCCCGAGCAGCAGGGTAGCTAACTATGGCTACACCTTC. Its protein is CASSPSSRVANYGYTF. V gene TRBV7-9 combines with J gene TRBJ1-2, with D tentatively TRBD1 (5 bases). The CDR3 extends over 16 amino acids. Per germline, CDR1 SEHNR and CDR2 FQNEAQ (reference sequence). Trimming removed 5 bases at V and 0 bases at J, with 16 bases between.

This clonotype has a handful of counts. The rearrangement joins TRBV29-1 to TRBJ1-1; D is unresolved. V was shortened by 3 bases and J by 5 bases, with 13 bases between the two germline ends. CDR1 SQVTM and CDR2 ANQGSEA come from the germline V gene. The CDR3 covers 13 residues. DNA of the CDR3: TGCAGCGTTGATCGGGTGGGAAAGACTGAAGCTTTCTTT. This codes for CSVDRVGKTEAFF. The complete variable domain, with remaining parts taken from reference TRBV29-1 and TRBJ1-1, reads SAVISQKPSRDICQRGTSLTIQCQVDSQVTMMFWYRQQPGQSLTLIATANQGSEATYESGFVIDKFPISRPNLTFSTLTVSNMSPEDSSIYLCSVDRVGKTEAFFGQGTRLTVV.

The sample holds a few counts of this clonotype. The chain combines TRBV5-1 with TRBJ1-2; D ambiguous. This CDR3 has 16 residues. Germline CDR1 is SGHRS and CDR2 is YFSETQ. V was cut by 0 bases and J by 5 bases, with 17 bases left in between. This CDR3 reads CASSLAPRYGPYGYTF. CDR3 nucleotide sequence: TGCGCCAGCAGCTTGGCCCCTAGGTATGGACCATATGGCTACACCTTC.

This clonotype was seen repeatedly, ten times or more. The V call is TRBV5-1, the J call TRBJ2-5; D unclear. V gave up 6 bases and J gave up 5 bases, with 8 bases separating them. From germline, CDR1 is SGHRS and CDR2 YFSETQ. The CDR3 loop spans 11 amino acids. CDR3 in amino acids: CASNVGETQYF. The DNA of the CDR3 is TGCGCCAGCAATGTGGGGGAGACCCAGTACTTC.

The chain combines TRBV12-3 or TRBV12-4 with TRBJ1-1; D perhaps matches TRBD1 (6 bases). The germline V and J ends were trimmed by 6 bases and 4 bases, with 12 bases remaining between them. The CDR3 is 13 residues long. Written as DNA, the CDR3 is TGTGCCAGCAGGTCACAACAGGGCACTGAAGCTTTCTTT. It encodes CASRSQQGTEAFF.